This TCR beta chain was profiled in a study of blood T cell repertoires in COVID-19. Assay used: immunoSEQ multiplex PCR; TCRdb lists only in-frame clones, some missing. The sample has 230,000 or so clones; approximately 80% are singletons. Germline V CDR1 and CDR2: SGHRS, YFSETQ. Trimming took 7 bases from V and 9 from J; bases not matched to a gene: 5. The CDR3 runs 13 residues. The sample taken for sequencing was peripheral blood. The receptor was derived from a middle-aged woman who had recovered from COVID-19. The rearrangement joins TRBV5-1 to TRBJ1-6; 9 bases line up with TRBD1. Here the CDR3 DNA reads TGCGCCAGCGGCACAGGGGGCGGTTCACCCCTCCACTTT. Encoded protein: CASGTGGGSPLHF.